This T cell receptor beta chain was identified during a study of blood T cell repertoires in COVID-19. Germline V gives CDR1 GTSNPN, CDR2 SVGIG (reference sequence). The length of the CDR3 is 14 residues. V lost 2 bases and J 8 bases, leaving 15 bases between the germline ends. Authors' analysis steps: Reference gene primers were amplified, and this amplification served to estimate nucleated cell counts. Produced via immunoSEQ multiplex PCR; TCRdb's table is partial and in-frame only. Clone size and V and J calls were adopted from that table, with D and trimming inferred from the DNA. The sample has over 90,000 clones; just over 85% are singletons. This clone was seen a handful of times.

This sequence joins TRBV30 and TRBJ1-4; possibly TRBD1 for D (6 bases). Sequenced input: peripheral blood. This sequence was found in a human donor in a cohort sampled during active COVID-19. The CDR3 sequence: CAWSLAGVKEKLFF. CDR3 in DNA: TGTGCCTGGAGTCTGGCAGGGGTAAAGGAAAAACTGTTTTTT. Combining the CDR3 with reference TRBV30 and TRBJ1-4 gives the whole variable domain SQTIHQWPATLVQPVGSPLSLECTVEGTSNPNLYWYRQAAGRGLQLLFYSVGIGQISSEVPQNLSASRPQDRQFILSSKKLLLSDSGFYLCAWSLAGVKEKLFFGSGTQLSVL.